What follows are 8 T cell receptor beta chains derived from one specimen sequenced in a study of control samples from healthy donors and cancer patients. This table comes from immunoSEQ multiplex PCR, and its TCRdb copy is limited to in-frame clones, with some not included. The sample lists approximately 90,000 clones, about 82% seen once, with around 20% in the top ten. The sequencing sample was made of blood. The receptors stem from a man younger than 40 in good health.

This rearrangement joins TRBV15 to TRBJ2-3; TRBD2 aligns across 11 bases. Germline values: CDR1 LNHNV, CDR2 YYDKDF (reference sequence). The length of the CDR3 is 17 residues. The V and J ends lost 4 bases and 0 bases, in that order; junction bases with no gene match: 6. The CDR3 here is CATSISRLAGSTDTQYF. The CDR3 DNA sequence: TGTGCCACCAGCATATCCCGACTAGCGGGGAGCACAGATACGCAGTATTTT.

The chain carries TRBV20-1 and TRBJ1-1, with D possibly TRBD1 on 6 matching bases. Deletions cut 3 bases from V and 11 bases from J, with 13 bases between. Germline-derived CDR1 and CDR2 are DFQATT and SNEGSKA (reference sequence). There are 11 residues in the CDR3. The CDR3 bases are TGCAGTGCTAGTGATCGGGGGCCGGCTTTCTTT. Its translation is CSASDRGPAFF.

This clone has a single count. The V and J genes are TRBV11-2 and TRBJ1-3; TRBD1 agrees at 8 bases. The CDR3 totals 15 residues. Germline values: CDR1 SGHAT, CDR2 FQNNGV. V trimming: 6 bases; J trimming: 4 bases; junction bases outside the gene matches: 8. The CDR3 is CASRLQGARGNTIYF. The CDR3 coding sequence is TGTGCCAGCAGGCTCCAGGGGGCGCGCGGAAACACCATATATTTT.

The V gene is TRBV3-1 (or the pseudogene TRBV3-2), the J gene TRBJ1-6, with D perhaps matching TRBD1 (6 bases). This CDR3 region has 15 residues. From germline, CDR1 is LGHDT and CDR2 YNNKEL (reference sequence). V lost 0 bases, J lost 10 bases, and 13 bases lay in between. For the CDR3, the DNA is TGTGCCAGCAGCCAAGAAACCGGGACATACTCACCCCTCCACTTT. Amino acid sequence: CASSQETGTYSPLHF.

Written as DNA, the CDR3 is TGCAGTGCCTCCGGGCCGGTTGAGCAGTTCTTC. Translated, it gives CSASGPVEQFF. The gene calls are TRBV20-1 and TRBJ2-1; D is ambiguous. This CDR3 contains 11 residues. V dropped 6 bases and J dropped 9 bases, with 12 bases sitting between them. In germline, CDR1 is DFQATT, CDR2 SNEGSKA (reference sequence).

The chain links TRBV5-6 to TRBJ2-1; D is possibly TRBD2 (5 bases). The V and J ends lost 0 bases and 2 bases respectively, with 12 bases between them. Per germline, CDR1 SGHDT and CDR2 YYEEEE. This CDR3 spans 16 amino acids. The DNA for the CDR3 is TGTGCCAGCAGCTTGGTTCCGGGAATGACCTACAATGAGCAGTTCTTC. Its translation is CASSLVPGMTYNEQFF.

This rearrangement joins TRBV30 to TRBJ1-2; D uncertain. V was trimmed by 0 bases and J by 3 bases, leaving 2 bases between them. This CDR3 is built from 11 residues. The V gene's germline CDR1 is GTSNPN and CDR2 SVGIG (reference sequence). The CDR3 DNA reads TGTGCCTGGAGTGTTGACTATGGCTACACCTTC. Translating gives CAWSVDYGYTF.

The CDR3 is CASSGGTGLDYTF. DNA of the CDR3: TGTGCCAGCAGCGGAGGGACAGGGCTAGACTACACCTTC. J is TRBJ1-2 and V is TRBV7-8, with TRBD1 matching 9 bases. The CDR3 is made up of 13 amino acids. CDR1 SGHVS and CDR2 FQNEAQ come from the germline V gene. V lost 5 bases, J lost 10 bases, and 8 bases stayed unmatched. The whole variable domain, remainder taken from reference TRBV7-8 and TRBJ1-2, is GAGVSQSPRYKVAKRGQDVALRCDPISGHVSLFWYQQALGQGPEFLTYFQNEAQLDKSGLPSDRFFAERPEGSVSTLKIQRTQQEDSAVYLCASSGGTGLDYTFGSGTRLTVV.